A single sample gave rise to the 21 T cell receptor beta chains below, sequenced in a study of cytomegalovirus exposure and HLA in healthy donors. Primers for the PCR totalled 60 Vbeta and 13 Jbeta. Clones were sequenced by immunoSEQ multiplex PCR, and TCRdb holds only the in-frame ones, with some missing. The sample yields approximately 170,000 clones, roughly 72% seen once. The sequenced sample consisted of PBMCs. The receptors were sampled from a woman in her 40s in good health and CMV-seronegative.

The rearrangement links TRBV5-1 to TRBJ2-5; weak D call: TRBD2 (5 bases). The germline V and J ends were trimmed by 1 base and 4 bases, with 14 bases remaining between them. Germline CDR1 SGHRS, CDR2 YFSETQ. The CDR3 has 15 residues. The CDR3 bases are TGCGCCAGCAGCTTGTTACGGGAATCGGGAGAGACCCAGTACTTC. Protein sequence: CASSLLRESGETQYF. Variable domain in full (rest from reference TRBV5-1 and TRBJ2-5): KAGVTQTPRYLIKTRGQQVTLSCSPISGHRSVSWYQQTPGQGLQFLFEYFSETQRNKGNFPGRFSGRQFSNSRSEMNVSTLELGDSALYLCASSLLRESGETQYFGPGTRLLVL.

The sample holds one count of this clone. J is TRBJ2-7 and V is TRBV2, with a possible D match to TRBD1 (6 bases). Germline V CDR1 and CDR2: SNHLY, FYNNEI. V was shortened by 6 bases and J by 4 bases, with 19 bases between the two germline ends. The CDR3 totals 15 residues. The CDR3 DNA is TGTGCCAGCAGACTCCTACAGGGAGAGGTTTACGAGCAGTACTTC. It codes for CASRLLQGEVYEQYF.

The chain has TRBV5-1 and TRBJ2-4; the D gene is possibly TRBD2 (7 bases). There are 17 residues in the CDR3. Germline V gene sequence: CDR1 SGHRS, CDR2 YFSETQ. V lost 1 base, J lost 3 bases, and 17 bases lay in between. CDR3 sequence (DNA): TGCGCCAGCAGCTTGAACATGGGAGCGGGACACAAAAACATTCAGTACTTC. Protein product: CASSLNMGAGHKNIQYF.

This clone is a singleton in its sample. The V gene is TRBV11-3, the J gene TRBJ1-4; a possible D gene is TRBD1 (5 bases). Germline assignment: CDR1 SGHNT and CDR2 YENEEA. The length of the CDR3 is 16 residues. V was clipped by 2 bases and J by 3 bases, with 13 bases between them. The CDR3 sequence is CASSLSLGGPNEKLFF. CDR3 DNA: TGTGCCAGCAGCTTATCTTTGGGGGGACCTAATGAAAAACTGTTTTTT.

The V and J genes are TRBV28 and TRBJ1-1; the D is unclear. V gave up 5 bases and J gave up 3 bases, with 19 bases separating them. The CDR3 totals 16 residues. CDR1 and CDR2 from the germline V gene are MDHEN and SYDVKM. CDR3 in DNA: TGTGCCAGCAGTGCCGCGACCCTCCCGGGAGACACTGAAGCTTTCTTT. Translating it yields CASSAATLPGDTEAFF.

The J gene is TRBJ2-3, the V gene TRBV10-3; tentative D call: TRBD2 (5 bases). Deletions cut 5 bases from V and 1 base from J, with 7 bases between. The CDR3 consists of 13 residues. The germline CDR1 and CDR2 sequences are ENHRY and SYGVKD. CDR3 nucleotides: TGTGCCATCAGTACCGGGGGCACAGATACGCAGTATTTT. Amino acid sequence: CAISTGGTDTQYF.

The chain carries TRBV5-1 and TRBJ1-1; D perhaps matches TRBD1 (5 bases). V shed 0 bases and J shed 1 base, with 10 bases lying between them. There are 15 residues in the CDR3. The germline gives CDR1 SGHRS, CDR2 YFSETQ. The CDR3 sequence: CASSLAEGQNTEAFF. DNA of the CDR3: TGCGCCAGCAGCTTGGCCGAAGGACAGAACACTGAAGCTTTCTTT.

This clone came up once. The V call is TRBV10-1, the J call TRBJ2-7; 8 bases match TRBD2. V shed 8 bases and J 6 bases; nucleotides not matched to a gene: 9. The CDR3 is 13 amino acids. Germline CDR1 and CDR2: WNHNN and SYGVQD (reference sequence). The CDR3 DNA reads as TGCGCCAGCCGGAAGGCTAGCGGGCGCGAGCAGTACTTC. As protein: CASRKASGREQYF.

The genes are TRBV21-1 and TRBJ2-2; TRBD2, as called in the table, went unchecked against the DNA. TRBV21-1 counts as a pseudogene. The CDR3 runs 19 residues. CDR3 loop: CASSKAGLREGRDTGELFF. The CDR3 region has the DNA TGTGCCAGCAGCAAAGCCGGTCTGCGGGAGGGCCGGGACACCGGGGAGCTGTTTTTT.

This chain links TRBV5-1 with TRBJ2-7; 7 nucleotides agree with TRBD1. Trimming cost V 0 bases and J 2 bases; bases outside gene matches: 2. The CDR3 is 14 amino acids. Germline V gene sequence: CDR1 SGHRS, CDR2 YFSETQ. The CDR3, as DNA: TGCGCCAGCAGCTTGGGGGACAGAACCTACGAGCAGTACTTC. It yields the protein CASSLGDRTYEQYF.

This chain links TRBV29-1 with TRBJ2-7; TRBD1 matches at 8 bases. The CDR3 consists of 16 residues. Germline CDR1 reads SQVTM; CDR2 reads ANQGSEA. V lost 5 bases and J lost 3; bases outside the gene matches: 15. The CDR3 is CSVSETGDVWHYEQYF. CDR3 coding DNA: TGCAGCGTTTCGGAGACAGGGGATGTTTGGCACTACGAGCAGTACTTC.

The rearrangement links TRBV5-1 to TRBJ1-3; 10 nucleotides align to TRBD1. In germline, CDR1 is SGHRS, CDR2 YFSETQ. V was clipped by 4 bases and J by 0 bases; unmatched bases: 7. There are 17 residues in the CDR3. CDR3 sequence reads: CASSHEGQGSSGNTIYF. Here the CDR3 DNA reads TGCGCCAGCAGCCACGAGGGACAGGGGAGCTCTGGAAACACCATATATTTT.

The chain is built from TRBV19 and TRBJ1-1; a possible D gene is TRBD1 (6 bases). CDR1 and CDR2 (germline): LNHDA, SQIVND (reference sequence). Trimming stripped 2 bases from V and 0 bases from J, with 7 bases between. The CDR3 length is 14 residues. For the CDR3, the DNA is TGTGCCAGTAGTATAAACAGGGTGAACACTGAAGCTTTCTTT. Its protein product is CASSINRVNTEAFF.

The chain links TRBV19 to TRBJ2-1; tentative D call: TRBD2 (5 bases). Germline V gives CDR1 LNHDA, CDR2 SQIVND (reference sequence). The germline V and J ends were trimmed by 5 bases and 0 bases, with 11 bases remaining between them. CDR3 length equals 15 residues. The CDR3 DNA reads TGTGCCAGTAGTGTGCAGCGGCTCTCCTACAATGAGCAGTTCTTC. It is translated as CASSVQRLSYNEQFF.

The V call is TRBV6-5, the J call TRBJ1-2; TRBD1 is a possible D gene (5 bases). CDR1 is MNHEY, CDR2 SVGAGI, per germline. The CDR3 covers 13 residues. The V end was cut by 2 bases, the J end by 6 bases, with 10 bases between. The CDR3 nucleotides read TGTGCCAGCAGTTACAGGGGAATGGATGGCTACACCTTC. Protein sequence: CASSYRGMDGYTF.

This sequence joins TRBV13 and TRBJ1-3, with TRBD1 as a possible D gene (5 bases). V lost 5 bases, J lost 0 bases, and 20 bases lay in between. The CDR3 contains 18 residues. Germline CDR1 reads PRHDT; CDR2 reads FYEKMQ (reference sequence). The CDR3 nucleotides are TGTGCCAGCAGCCTTTCCCTCCAGGGTCAGTCCTCTGGAAACACCATATATTTT. Its protein product is CASSLSLQGQSSGNTIYF.

The rearrangement uses TRBV5-4 and TRBJ2-1; 10 nucleotides align to TRBD2. V trimming: 0 bases; J trimming: 7 bases; junction bases outside the gene matches: 7. The CDR3 has 16 residues. From germline, CDR1 is SGHNT and CDR2 YYREEE (reference sequence). In nucleotides, the CDR3 is TGTGCCAGCAGCTTGGCTTTAGCGGGAGGCTTGAATGAGCAGTTCTTC. This codes for CASSLALAGGLNEQFF.

A note on this clone: In the same sample, other DNA sequences code for this CDR3. CDR3 in amino acids: CASSFGLAGETQYF. Written as DNA, the CDR3 is TGCGCCAGCAGCTTCGGACTAGCGGGAGAGACCCAGTACTTC. The chain has TRBV5-1 and TRBJ2-5, with 11 bases fitting TRBD2. CDR3 length: 14 amino acids. Per germline, CDR1 SGHRS and CDR2 YFSETQ. Losses at the gene ends were 2 bases for V and 4 bases for J; bases not matched to a gene: 1.

The chain employs TRBV2 and TRBJ1-4; 7 nucleotides line up with TRBD1. Germline V gene data show CDR1 as SNHLY and CDR2 as FYNNEI. CDR3 length: 15 residues. With 5 bases clipped from V and 5 bases from J, the junction kept 8 bases outside the gene matches. The CDR3 DNA reads as TGTGCCAGCAGTTCTTTTGGGACAGAGAATGAAAAACTGTTTTTT. Encoded protein: CASSSFGTENEKLFF. The variable domain in full, with the rest retrieved from reference TRBV2 and TRBJ1-4, is EPEVTQTPSHQVTQMGQEVILRCVPISNHLYFYWYRQILGQKVEFLVSFYNNEISEKSEIFDDQFSVERPDGSNFTLKIRSTKLEDSAMYFCASSSFGTENEKLFFGSGTQLSVL.

In this sample, this clone turned up a few times. The CDR3 sequence: CAWIARGGYGYTF. The DNA of the CDR3 is TGTGCCTGGATCGCCCGGGGGGGCTATGGCTACACCTTC. The chain recombines TRBV30 with TRBJ1-2; tentatively, D is TRBD1 (5 bases). From germline, CDR1 is GTSNPN and CDR2 SVGIG (reference sequence). The V end lost 4 bases, the J end lost 4 bases, and 13 bases lay between the germline ends. CDR3 size: 13 residues.

The rearrangement uses TRBV7-8 and TRBJ1-1; D not resolved. Trimming shortened V by 1 base and J by 3 bases, and 3 bases separated the two germline ends. Germline V gives CDR1 SGHVS, CDR2 FQNEAQ. The CDR3 loop spans 12 amino acids. The CDR3 is CASSLEHTEAFF. In DNA, the CDR3 is TGTGCCAGCAGCTTAGAGCACACTGAAGCTTTCTTT.